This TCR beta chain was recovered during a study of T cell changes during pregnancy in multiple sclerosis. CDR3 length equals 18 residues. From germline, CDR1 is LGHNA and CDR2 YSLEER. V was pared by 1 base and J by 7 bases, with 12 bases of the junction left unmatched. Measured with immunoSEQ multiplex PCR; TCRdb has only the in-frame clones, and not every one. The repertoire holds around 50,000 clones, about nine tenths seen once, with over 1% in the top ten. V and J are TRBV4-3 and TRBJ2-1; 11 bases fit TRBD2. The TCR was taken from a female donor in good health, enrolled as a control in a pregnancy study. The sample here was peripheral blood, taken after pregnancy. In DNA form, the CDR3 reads TGCGCCAGCAGCCAAGTTTTCTTGTCTAGCGGGAGGAGGAATGAGCAGTTCTTC. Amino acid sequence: CASSQVFLSSGRRNEQFF.